Following are 22 T cell receptor beta chains from one sample sequenced in a study of T cell clonality in common variable immunodeficiency. TCRdb keeps only in-frame clones here, not all; method: immunoSEQ multiplex PCR. This sample carries about 40,000 clones, none of them present only once. The specimen was peripheral blood mononuclear cells. These TCRs come from a person between 18 and 70 years old in good health.

A note on this clone: The CDR3 end falls 3 residues outside the read, so it is completed with the germline J gene. The rearrangement joins TRBV2 to TRBJ1-1, with TRBD1 matching over 10 bases. V shed 6 bases and J 4 bases; nucleotides not matched to a gene: 11. The CDR3 totals 16 residues. Germline V gene lookup returns CDR1 SNHLY and CDR2 FYNNEI. CDR3 region: CASRAGTGASSTEAFF. The covered CDR3 bases are TGTGCCAGCAGGGCCGGGACAGGGGCCTCGAGCACTGAA.

This clone was seen repeatedly, ten times or more. The DNA ends 3 residues before the CDR3 does, and the rest of the CDR3 is filled in from the germline J gene. The rearrangement uses TRBV4-1 and TRBJ2-7, with D hard to call. V lost 3 bases, J lost 4 bases, and 10 bases lay in between. The CDR3 has 13 amino acids. Germline CDR1 MGHRA, CDR2 YSYEKL. CDR3 in amino acids: CASSQYTNYEQYF. The part of the CDR3 DNA that was read is TGCGCCAGCAGCCAGTACACGAATTACGAG.

This clone was counted ten times or more. The CDR3 end lies 3 residues beyond the end of the read and is filled in from the germline J gene. The chain joins TRBV30 to TRBJ1-2, with a tentative D call TRBD1 (6 bases). The CDR3 spans 13 residues. Germline loops: CDR1 GTSNPN, CDR2 SVGIG (reference sequence). V lost 4 bases to trimming and J lost 5 bases, with 14 bases between them. The covered CDR3 bases are TGTGCCTGGACCAGGGACAAGACTTATGGC. Protein sequence: CAWTRDKTYG. The whole CDR3 reads CAWTRDKTYGYTF.

This clone was found many times. The observed sequence ends 3 residues before the CDR3 terminus, with the missing tail filled in from the germline J gene. This chain uses TRBV19 with TRBJ1-1; 8 bases line up with TRBD1. CDR1 is LNHDA, CDR2 SQIVND, per germline (reference sequence). The trim removed 5 bases at V and 6 bases at J, leaving 8 bases unmatched. The CDR3 consists of 14 residues. CDR3 protein: CASSPRTGKAEAFF. CDR3 DNA (partial): TGTGCCAGTAGTCCCCGGACAGGGAAAGCTGAA. The full variable domain, completed using reference TRBV19 and TRBJ1-1, is DGGITQSPKYLFRKEGQNVTLSCEQNLNHDAMYWYRQDPGQGLRLIYYSQIVNDFQKGDIAEGYSVSREKKESFPLTVTSAQKNPTAFYLCASSPRTGKAEAFFGQGTRLTVV.

This clone was found many times. The read falls 3 residues short of the CDR3 end, and the missing part is taken from the germline J gene. The chain couples TRBV20-1 to TRBJ2-7; 13 nucleotides agree with TRBD2. Trimming removed 3 bases from V and 2 bases from J; junction bases left unmatched: 1. Germline assignment: CDR1 DFQATT and CDR2 SNEGSKA (reference sequence). CDR3 length: 14 residues. The CDR3 reads CSASGTSGAYEQYF. Partial CDR3 DNA: TGCAGTGCTAGTGGGACTAGCGGGGCCTACGAG.

This clone was picked up many times. Sequencing ends 3 residues short of the CDR3 end; the germline J gene provides the rest. This chain uses TRBV10-1 with TRBJ1-1; 10 positions match TRBD1. The CDR3 totals 14 residues. V lost 6 bases to trimming and J lost 6 bases; unmatched junction nucleotides: 7. In germline, CDR1 is WNHNN, CDR2 SYGVQD (reference sequence). CDR3 region: CASSPRQGAAEAFF. The CDR3 DNA, read in part, is TGCGCCAGCAGCCCGAGACAGGGGGCGGCTGAA.

This clone showed up many times. The read gets to within 3 residues of the CDR3 end, and the germline J gene fills in the rest. The chain couples TRBV20-1 to TRBJ2-3; no definite D call. V dropped 6 bases and J dropped 5 bases, with 6 bases sitting between them. The germline CDR1 and CDR2 sequences are DFQATT and SNEGSKA (reference sequence). CDR3 length: 10 amino acids. The CDR3 loop is CSASVDTQYF. The part of the CDR3 DNA that was read is TGCAGTGCATCGGTAGATACG.

This clone was counted at least ten times. Read data end 3 residues before the CDR3 end; the end is taken from the germline J gene. The V and J genes are TRBV5-6 and TRBJ2-1; TRBD2 matches at 7 bases. This CDR3 is built from 15 residues. The ends lost 2 bases at V and 5 bases at J; junction bases unmatched: 7. Germline V CDR1 and CDR2: SGHDT, YYEEEE. The DNA read from the CDR3 is TGTGCCAGCAGCTTTATAACTAGCGCTGACAATGAG. This gives the protein CASSFITSADNE. The complete CDR3 protein is CASSFITSADNEQFF. The whole variable domain, filled in from reference TRBV5-6 and TRBJ2-1, reads DAGVTQSPTHLIKTRGQQVTLRCSPKSGHDTVSWYQQALGQGPQFIFQYYEEEERQRGNFPDRFSGHQFPNYSSELNVNALLLGDSALYLCASSFITSADNEQFFGPGTRLTVL.

This clone was recorded many times. The CDR3 goes on 3 residues after the read ends, and that part is filled in from the germline J gene. V is TRBV7-9 and J is TRBJ2-1; TRBD2 is a possible D gene (5 bases). Per germline, CDR1 SEHNR and CDR2 FQNEAQ (reference sequence). This CDR3 region has 14 residues. Trimming cost V 1 base and J 8 bases, with 12 bases left between them. The sequenced part of the CDR3 DNA is TGTGCCAGCAGCTTAGTCCTAGCTATCGATGAG. Protein sequence: CASSLVLAIDE. The entire CDR3 reads CASSLVLAIDEQFF.

This clone appeared many times. The CDR3 is cut off 3 residues early in the read; its end comes from the germline J gene. The gene calls are TRBV20-1 and TRBJ2-7; weak D call: TRBD2 (7 bases). The CDR3 runs 17 residues. The germline V gene encodes CDR1 DFQATT and CDR2 SNEGSKA (reference sequence). Trimming removed 1 base at V and 3 bases at J, with 22 bases between. CDR3 loop: CSARGGWEGGQNYEQYF. Incomplete CDR3 DNA: TGCAGTGCTAGAGGCGGTTGGGAGGGTGGACAGAACTACGAG.

This clone showed up many times. Read sequence stops 3 residues before the CDR3 end, and the germline J gene provides the missing end. The chain combines TRBV5-4 with TRBJ1-1; no definite D call. There are 14 residues in the CDR3. V gave up 3 bases and J gave up 1 base, with 10 bases separating them. Looked up from germline, CDR1 is SGHNT and CDR2 is YYREEE (reference sequence). This CDR3 is CASSYPRANTEAFF. CDR3 bases read: TGTGCCAGCAGCTACCCGAGAGCGAACACTGAA.

This clone has at least ten counts. CDR3 in amino acids: CSARDGTGGFNQPQHF. Incomplete CDR3 DNA: TGCAGTGCTAGAGATGGGACAGGGGGATTCAATCAGCCC. The genes are TRBV20-1 and TRBJ1-5, with 11 bases aligning to TRBD1. The observed sequence ends 3 residues before the CDR3 terminus, with the missing tail filled in from the germline J gene. CDR3 length: 16 residues. Germline V gene lookup returns CDR1 DFQATT and CDR2 SNEGSKA (reference sequence). Germline trimming cut 0 bases from V and 3 bases from J; bases unmatched to any gene: 4.

This clone showed up many times. Coverage ceases 3 residues before the CDR3 finishes, and the germline J gene fills in the end. The chain couples TRBV5-1 to TRBJ1-5; possible D gene TRBD1, 5 bases. CDR1 and CDR2 from the germline V gene are SGHRS and YFSETQ. CDR3 length: 15 residues. The germline V and J ends were trimmed by 2 bases and 3 bases, with 12 bases remaining between them. The CDR3 is CASSFMGGDNQPQHF. The covered CDR3 bases are TGCGCCAGCAGCTTTATGGGAGGGGACAATCAGCCC.

This clone was counted many times. The read ends 3 residues before the CDR3 terminus; that terminus is restored from the germline J gene. The rearrangement links TRBV10-3 to TRBJ1-2, with 7 bases lining up with TRBD1. The germline gives CDR1 ENHRY, CDR2 SYGVKD. V shed 6 bases, J shed 7 bases, and the junction held 5 bases outside the gene matches. This CDR3 region has 12 residues. The DNA read from the CDR3 is TGTGCCATCAGCCGACAGGGCACTGGC. This translates into CAISRQGTG. The CDR3 as a whole reads CAISRQGTGYTF.

This clone was seen more than once but under ten times. The read terminates 3 residues before the CDR3 end, so the remaining end is supplied by the germline J gene. This chain connects TRBV6-1 to TRBJ2-5; D unresolved. The CDR3 runs 12 residues. CDR1 and CDR2 from the germline V gene are MNHNS and SASEGT. V was pared by 4 bases and J by 5 bases, with 8 bases between. CDR3 loop: CASSGQRETQYF. The CDR3 DNA, read in part, is TGTGCCAGCAGTGGGCAGAGGGAGACC.

In its sample, this clone was seen a few times. Read coverage stops 3 residues before the CDR3 terminus; the germline J gene supplies the remainder. The J gene is TRBJ1-5, the V gene TRBV20-1, with D uncertain. Germline lookup yields CDR1 DFQATT and CDR2 SNEGSKA (reference sequence). Trimming cost V 0 bases and J 4 bases, with 7 bases left between them. This CDR3 has 13 amino acids. CDR3 DNA, as far as it was read: TGCAGTGCTAGAGAATCGCAGAATCAGCCC. Translation: CSARESQNQP. The whole CDR3 region reads CSARESQNQPQHF.

This clone has ten or more counts. The read stops 3 residues short of the end of the CDR3; the missing end is completed from the germline J gene. The chain has TRBV7-6 and TRBJ2-7; 12 bases map to TRBD2. CDR3 length: 18 amino acids. Losses at the gene ends were 5 bases for V and 0 bases for J; bases not matched to a gene: 11. Germline V gene sequence: CDR1 SGHVS, CDR2 FNYEAQ. The CDR3 here is CASSRYPSGRESSYEQYF. CDR3 DNA (partial): TGTGCCAGCAGCCGCTACCCTAGCGGGAGGGAAAGCTCCTACGAG.

This clone was seen many times. The read is 3 residues too short to cover the CDR3 end, so that end is filled in from the germline J gene. The chain joins TRBV7-9 to TRBJ1-6; 7 bases are a match to TRBD1. Trimming at V came to 5 bases and at J to 7 bases, leaving 5 bases not matched to a gene. Germline-derived CDR1 and CDR2 are SEHNR and FQNEAQ (reference sequence). The CDR3 length is 14 residues. The CDR3 is CASSQGTDNSPLHF. The DNA read from the CDR3 is TGTGCCAGCAGCCAGGGGACAGACAATTCACCC.

Concerning this clone: The read is 3 residues too short to cover the CDR3 end, so that end is filled in from the germline J gene. The chain employs TRBV19 and TRBJ2-3; the match to TRBD1 covers 9 bases. The CDR3 loop spans 13 amino acids. The germline V gene encodes CDR1 LNHDA and CDR2 SQIVND (reference sequence). This CDR3 reads CAATGGAGQPQYF. The CDR3 DNA, read in part, is TGTGCCGCCACAGGGGGCGCCGGACAGCCG.

Many counts were recorded for this clone. The missing CDR3 end, 3 residues past where the read stops, is filled in from the germline J gene. J is TRBJ2-1 and V is TRBV5-1; D is unresolved. Trimming stripped 0 bases from V and 0 bases from J, with 7 bases between. CDR1 SGHRS and CDR2 YFSETQ come from the germline V gene. The CDR3 contains 15 residues. The part of the CDR3 DNA that was read is TGCGCCAGCAGCTTGGACCCTAGCTCCTACAATGAG. The encoded protein is CASSLDPSSYNE. The whole CDR3 sequence reads CASSLDPSSYNEQFF.

This clone was recorded a few times. The read ends 3 residues shy of where the CDR3 ends; the end is completed using the germline J gene. The rearrangement links TRBV5-6 to TRBJ2-2; D is undetermined. This CDR3 has 15 amino acids. Germline V gives CDR1 SGHDT, CDR2 YYEEEE. This CDR3 is CASSLRVWSNSPLFF. Incomplete CDR3 DNA: TGTGCCAGCAGCTTGAGGGTCTGGTCCAATTCACCG.

This clone was detected ten times or more. From the germline J gene comes the end of the CDR3, since the read stops 3 residues before it. The chain couples TRBV5-1 to TRBJ1-3; a possible D gene is TRBD1 (5 bases). The CDR3 contains 17 residues. Trimming left V 1 base short and J 2 bases short, with 16 bases between. Per germline, CDR1 SGHRS and CDR2 YFSETQ. This CDR3 reads CASSLSRLGGAGNTIYF. CDR3 DNA, as far as it was read: TGCGCCAGCAGCTTGTCTCGGTTGGGGGGTGCTGGAAACACC.